Below, 27 T cell receptor beta chains from the same sample are listed, as sequenced in a study of blood T cell repertoires in COVID-19. Profiling relied on immunoSEQ multiplex PCR, and the TCRdb table lists in-frame clones only, not all of them. This table holds approximately 470,000 clones, around 90% found once. The sequencing sample was made of PBMCs or T cells enriched from blood (not recorded which). The receptors were sampled from a young woman who had recovered from COVID-19.

V is TRBV5-4 and J is TRBJ2-1; D is possibly TRBD1 (6 bases). Germline V gene sequence: CDR1 SGHNT, CDR2 YYREEE (reference sequence). V was shortened by 3 bases and J by 7 bases, with 17 bases between the two germline ends. The CDR3 consists of 15 residues. The CDR3 protein is CASSSDSQPANEQFF. In DNA form, the CDR3 reads TGTGCCAGCAGCTCGGACAGCCAGCCCGCGAATGAGCAGTTCTTC.

The chain recombines TRBV6-6 with TRBJ2-7, with D unresolved. Germline V gene lookup returns CDR1 MNHNY and CDR2 SVGAGI (reference sequence). The CDR3 runs 14 residues. Trimming shortened V by 0 bases and J by 1 base, and 7 bases separated the two germline ends. The chain's CDR3 is CASSYSRTSYEQYF. Here the CDR3 DNA reads TGTGCCAGCAGTTACTCCCGCACTTCCTACGAGCAGTACTTC.

V and J are TRBV10-3 and TRBJ1-2; D possibly corresponds to TRBD1 (5 bases). The CDR3 has 13 residues. Germline CDR1 reads ENHRY; CDR2 reads SYGVKD. V lost 7 bases and J 7 bases, leaving 16 bases between the germline ends. CDR3 bases: TGTGCCATCAAGGGTCAGGGTGGCGGTGGCTACACCTTC. Protein sequence: CAIKGQGGGGYTF.

The CDR3 DNA sequence: TGTGCCTGGACCCCTGACAGAAGACTGTTTTTT. Encoded protein: CAWTPDRRLFF. The chain combines TRBV30 with TRBJ1-4; possibly TRBD1 for D (5 bases). The V end was cut by 4 bases, the J end by 13 bases, with 13 bases between. CDR1 and CDR2 from the germline V gene are GTSNPN and SVGIG (reference sequence). The CDR3 contains 11 residues.

This clone was counted between two and nine times. The V call is TRBV21-1, the J call TRBJ1-1; the table's D call, TRBD1, was not checked against the DNA. TRBV21-1 is a pseudogene. CDR3 length equals 16 residues. The chain's CDR3 is CASSKPAGGRNTEAFF. CDR3 nucleotide sequence: TGTGCCAGCAGCAAACCGGCAGGGGGCAGGAACACTGAAGCTTTCTTT.

The V gene is TRBV4-1, the J gene TRBJ1-3; the D gene is possibly TRBD1 (5 bases). Germline V gene lookup returns CDR1 MGHRA and CDR2 YSYEKL. Trimming shortened V by 0 bases and J by 4 bases, and 10 bases separated the two germline ends. This CDR3 is built from 15 residues. CDR3 DNA sequence: TGCGCCAGCAGCCAAGATGGGGCACAAGGAAACACCATATATTTT. Translated: CASSQDGAQGNTIYF.

V is TRBV3-1 (or the pseudogene TRBV3-2) and J is TRBJ2-3, with 8 bases that match TRBD2. J gave up 2 bases and V 4 bases, and 8 bases lay outside the gene matches. The CDR3 runs 16 residues. Germline values: CDR1 LGHDT, CDR2 YNNKEL (reference sequence). CDR3 region: CASSLPTGGVTDTQYF. In DNA form, the CDR3 reads TGTGCCAGCAGCCTCCCCACGGGGGGGGTCACAGATACGCAGTATTTT.

This chain joins TRBV29-1 and TRBJ2-2; no reliable D call. Germline V CDR1 and CDR2: SQVTM, ANQGSEA. The ends were cut back, 7 bases at V and 6 bases at J, with 12 bases in the middle. There are 12 residues in the CDR3. The CDR3 region is CSAGPRAGELFF. The CDR3 DNA is TGCAGCGCTGGGCCCCGCGCCGGGGAGCTGTTTTTT.

V is TRBV6-1 and J is TRBJ1-1; a possible D gene is TRBD1 (5 bases). The CDR3 is 14 residues long. V was shortened by 2 bases and J by 7 bases, with 14 bases between the two germline ends. Germline V lookup: CDR1 MNHNS, CDR2 SASEGT. The CDR3: CASSEFRVGGEAFF. For the CDR3, the DNA is TGTGCCAGCAGTGAATTCAGGGTGGGCGGTGAAGCTTTCTTT.

This clone occurred once. CDR3 loop: CASSQDGGESDGYTF. CDR3 bases: TGTGCCAGCAGTCAAGACGGCGGGGAATCGGATGGCTACACCTTC. The genes are TRBV2 and TRBJ1-2, with D unresolved. Trimming shortened V by 5 bases and J by 6 bases, and 19 bases separated the two germline ends. Germline loops: CDR1 SNHLY, CDR2 FYNNEI. CDR3 length equals 15 residues.

This CDR3 reads CASSAAGTGGFGQYF. Here the CDR3 DNA reads TGTGCCAGCAGCGCTGCCGGGACAGGGGGCTTTGGGCAGTACTTC. This chain links TRBV7-9 with TRBJ2-7; 12 bases fit TRBD1. This CDR3 contains 15 residues. The germline V gene has CDR1 SEHNR and CDR2 FQNEAQ (reference sequence). Trimming removed 5 bases from V and 9 bases from J; junction bases left unmatched: 11.

The V and J genes are TRBV7-2 and TRBJ1-2, with a weak D call TRBD1 (6 bases). This CDR3 is built from 13 residues. Looked up from germline, CDR1 is SGHTA and CDR2 is FQGNSA. The V and J ends lost 7 bases and 8 bases respectively, with 17 bases between them. For the CDR3, the DNA is TGTGCCAGCACCCTTGGGAGGGGGGTAGGCTACACCTTC. Protein sequence: CASTLGRGVGYTF. Full variable domain (missing parts from reference TRBV7-2 and TRBJ1-2): GAGVSQSPSNKVTEKGKDVELRCDPISGHTALYWYRQSLGQGLEFLIYFQGNSAPDKSGLPSDRFSAERTGGSVSTLTIQRTQQEDSAVYLCASTLGRGVGYTFGSGTRLTVV.

J is TRBJ2-1 and V is TRBV9, with D possibly matching TRBD2 (5 bases). The V and J ends lost 0 bases and 8 bases respectively, with 12 bases between them. The CDR3 runs to 14 residues. From germline, CDR1 is SGDLS and CDR2 YYNGEE. The CDR3 sequence is CASSVAGRIDEQFF. The CDR3 coding sequence is TGTGCCAGCAGCGTAGCGGGAAGGATTGATGAGCAGTTCTTC.

The rearrangement uses TRBV15 and TRBJ1-6, with a possible D match to TRBD1 (5 bases). Germline loops: CDR1 LNHNV, CDR2 YYDKDF (reference sequence). The CDR3 is made up of 17 amino acids. The V gene lost 2 bases and the J gene lost 10 bases, with 21 bases spanning the gap. The CDR3 protein is CATSRPRGHRPYSPLHF. For the CDR3, the DNA is TGTGCCACCAGCAGACCACGAGGACATCGGCCCTACTCACCCCTCCACTTT.

This chain uses TRBV11-2 with TRBJ1-2; D may be TRBD1 (5 bases). The V end lost 5 bases, the J end lost 5 bases, and 12 bases lay between the germline ends. Germline V gene sequence: CDR1 SGHAT, CDR2 FQNNGV. This CDR3 is 13 amino acids long. The CDR3 DNA reads as TGTGCCAGCAGCCCGGATAGACAGTATGGCTACACCTTC. Residues: CASSPDRQYGYTF.

The V gene is TRBV27, the J gene TRBJ2-7, with D possibly matching TRBD1 (6 bases). Germline CDR1 reads MNHEY; CDR2 reads SMNVEV (reference sequence). With 4 bases removed from V and 4 bases from J, the gap between germline ends came to 14 bases. The CDR3 is made up of 14 amino acids. CDR3 sequence: CASSSHREIYEQYF. CDR3 nucleotides: TGTGCCAGCAGTTCTCACAGGGAGATTTACGAGCAGTACTTC.

Regarding this clone: The sample carries other DNA sequences with the same CDR3. The chain carries TRBV5-1 and TRBJ1-1; 9 positions match TRBD1. Trimming at V came to 0 bases and at J to 1 base, leaving 1 base not matched to a gene. Germline lookup yields CDR1 SGHRS and CDR2 YFSETQ. CDR3 length: 15 amino acids. As DNA, the CDR3 is TGCGCCAGCAGCTTGGTGGGACAGGGGAACACTGAAGCTTTCTTT. Encoded protein: CASSLVGQGNTEAFF.

The V call is TRBV14, the J call TRBJ2-2; D remains ambiguous. In germline, CDR1 is SGHDN, CDR2 FVKESK. Trimming pared 1 base from V and 8 bases from J, leaving 8 bases between. The CDR3 is made up of 13 amino acids. The CDR3 spells CASSQVRQGELFF. CDR3 bases: TGTGCCAGCAGCCAAGTGCGTCAAGGGGAGCTGTTTTTT.

The chain uses TRBV4-1 and TRBJ1-1; TRBD1 matches 8 bases. The CDR3 has 20 amino acids. V shed 4 bases, J shed 4 bases, and the junction held 23 bases outside the gene matches. Germline V CDR1 and CDR2: MGHRA, YSYEKL. CDR3 sequence (DNA): TGCGCCAGCAGCCGTCTATTCCCCCGGACAGGGTCTCCGGTGGGCACTGAAGCTTTCTTT. Translating gives CASSRLFPRTGSPVGTEAFF.

The chain couples TRBV6-5 to TRBJ1-2; 7 bases agree with TRBD1. CDR3 length: 13 residues. Germline trimming cut 6 bases from V and 3 bases from J; bases unmatched to any gene: 4. CDR1 is MNHEY and CDR2 is SVGAGI in the germline V gene. DNA of the CDR3: TGTGCCAGCAGATTCGACAGGGACTATGGCTACACCTTC. Translating it yields CASRFDRDYGYTF.

This clone was recorded a few times. The chain employs TRBV3-1 (or the pseudogene TRBV3-2) and TRBJ1-1; the match to TRBD1 covers 8 bases. Germline V CDR1 and CDR2: LGHDT, YNNKEL (reference sequence). Losses at the gene ends were 6 bases for V and 7 bases for J; bases not matched to a gene: 10. CDR3 size: 14 residues. CDR3: CASSPLQGGGEAFF. The CDR3, as DNA: TGTGCCAGCAGTCCCTTACAGGGGGGAGGTGAAGCTTTCTTT.

The rearrangement joins TRBV3-1 (or the pseudogene TRBV3-2) to TRBJ2-5, with TRBD2 matching over 11 bases. Germline trimming cut 10 bases from V and 1 base from J; bases unmatched to any gene: 14. Germline values: CDR1 LGHDT, CDR2 YNNKEL (reference sequence). The CDR3 consists of 17 residues. CDR3 coding DNA: TGTGCCACCAAGGGCCTAGCGGGGGGCGGACTCCAAGAGACCCAGTACTTC. It encodes CATKGLAGGGLQETQYF.

The chain carries TRBV10-2 and TRBJ2-7, with D possibly being TRBD1 (6 bases). The length of the CDR3 is 14 residues. From germline, CDR1 is WSHSY and CDR2 SAAADI. Trimming removed 5 bases from V and 0 bases from J, with 11 bases in between. CDR3: CASSLTGASYEQYF. The CDR3 DNA reads as TGCGCCAGCAGTTTGACAGGAGCCTCCTACGAGCAGTACTTC.

This clone was picked up one time. J is TRBJ2-2 and V is TRBV2; 7 nucleotides match TRBD2. Unmatched junction bases numbered 9, after V lost 6 bases and J lost 5 bases. The CDR3 length is 15 residues. The germline V gene has CDR1 SNHLY and CDR2 FYNNEI. CDR3 DNA sequence: TGTGCCAGCAGGCCGCTGGCGGGGGAAACCGGGGAGCTGTTTTTT. Translation: CASRPLAGETGELFF.

This clone was picked up a small number of times. The V gene is TRBV27, the J gene TRBJ2-7; TRBD2 agrees at 8 bases. The CDR3 consists of 15 residues. Germline CDR1 and CDR2: MNHEY and SMNVEV (reference sequence). Unmatched junction bases numbered 2, after V lost 1 base and J lost 0 bases. CDR3 loop: CASSLFGTSSYEQYF. Written as DNA, the CDR3 is TGTGCCAGCAGTTTATTCGGGACTAGCTCCTACGAGCAGTACTTC.

CDR3 bases: TGTGCCAGCTCACCCGGGGTTAACCAGCCCCAGCATTTT. It translates to CASSPGVNQPQHF. The J gene is TRBJ1-5, the V gene TRBV18, with D unclear. The V and J ends lost 3 bases and 7 bases respectively, with 10 bases between them. Looked up from germline, CDR1 is KGHSH and CDR2 is LQKENI. The CDR3 is 13 residues long.

In its sample, this clone was seen many times. This rearrangement joins TRBV6-4 to TRBJ2-3; TRBD2 matches at 8 bases. The CDR3 consists of 15 residues. Germline trimming cut 2 bases from V and 1 base from J; bases unmatched to any gene: 2. In germline, CDR1 is MRHNA, CDR2 SNTAGT. This CDR3 reads CASSDEAGGTDTQYF. CDR3 nucleotide sequence: TGTGCCAGCAGTGACGAAGCGGGGGGCACAGATACGCAGTATTTT.